This TCR beta chain was identified during a study of spatial heterogeneity in lung cancer (dated by TCRdb to between 2018 and 2020). As for the study more broadly: More beta-chain than alpha-chain transcripts were consistently detected, likely reflecting higher beta-chain transcript abundance. In the raw uncorrected reads, each unique combination of TCR and UMI appeared more than ten times on average. TCR repertoire features were related to nonsynonymous mutation counts determined by whole-exome sequencing of tumor tissue. In non-small cell lung cancer, the study made a quantitative comparison of TCR alpha and beta repertoires among multiple tumor regions, matched nontumor lung and blood. At surgery, both alpha and beta chains were TCR-sequenced in 220 tumor regions, roughly 64 matched nontumor lung samples and just over 55 PBMC samples. A strong correlation was found between TCR transcript counts in tumor regions and a T cell transcriptional module score from matched bulk RNA-seq. Results the study describes overall, beyond this receptor: Counts of ubiquitous and regional expanded TCRs correlated with counts of ubiquitous and regional nonsynonymous mutations, respectively. Confirming at a functional level the hypothesis that regional TCRs recognize regional mutations was considered to require additional single-cell paired TCR alpha and beta sequencing. The tumor nonsynonymous mutation count correlated with the number of expanded alpha and beta TCRs within the tumor. TCR-seq coverage of tumor T cells was estimated to be only roughly 7.3% for alpha chains and about 13% for beta chains.

From a lookup of the germline V gene, CDR1 and CDR2 are MNHEY and SVGEGT. Including cysteine and phenylalanine, the CDR3 has 13 amino acids. Just the 39-base CDR3 DNA is kept, in frame starting at base 1. V and J are truncated by 2 bases and 7 bases respectively, leaving an intervening sequence of 9 bases. Regarding this clonotype: Its antigen specificity is not known. Base-call qualities are not available, and no considerably larger clone is one nucleotide away.

This specimen's time point label, interpreted: sample taken at primary tumor resection. Samples were obtained from about 69 patients with early-stage, untreated non-small cell lung cancer from the lung TRACERx cohort. Whole RNA extracted from tumor and nontumor lung tissue, or from cryopreserved PBMC samples, was used for TCR sequencing without cell sorting. Only patients for whom sufficient RNA was available from at least two tumor regions were selected for TCR sequencing. Tumor and adjacent nontumor lung specimens were reviewed by a lung pathologist before selection. Libraries were made using 5' RACE. Sequenced using a NextSeq 500. In the TCR library protocol, a unique molecular identifier was attached to each TCR cDNA molecule so that PCR and sequencing errors could be corrected. In the authors' own workflow: Decombinator tools were used for TCR identification, UMI-based error correction and CDR3 extraction. Expanded TCRs were defined as those above a frequency of 2 per 1,000, corresponding to the top 1% of the tumor frequency distribution. Expanded tumor TCRs statistically deemed absent (corrected P<0.05) from at least one tumor region were classed as regional, and all other expanded tumor TCRs were classed as ubiquitous. Rényi diversity was computed with the R vegan package after subsampling each repertoire 100 times to 5,000 TCRs. CDR3 similarity networks were constructed using string-kernel similarity of amino acid triplets, with links drawn between CDR3s whose pairwise similarity was above 0.82. Clones were called with MiXCR by TCRdb after fastp trimmed the public reads at Q25, and only in-frame beta chains were retained. Each entry is one CDR3 protein sequence, shown with its most common DNA and genes. These V and J calls derive from TCRdb rather than the authors' analysis. Counted in this sample were more than 10,000 distinct CDR3 sequences; roughly 15% of them appeared once. The ten largest clones add up to 15% to 17% of the sample.

The sequences come from lung tumor tissue, collected at surgery. This receptor was taken from a male donor with early-stage non-small cell lung cancer. The rearrangement joined TRBV6-2 or TRBV6-3 to TRBJ1-5; the D gene cannot be named for sure. The nucleotide sequence reads as follows: TGTGCCAGCAGTTACGGTGAGGGCCAGCCCCAGCATTTT. Translated, this gives CASSYGEGQPQHF.